The clone carrying this T cell receptor beta chain has more than one count but fewer than ten. This record belongs to a study of blood T cell repertoires in COVID-19. About the research overall: Samples taken during acute and convalescent COVID-19 were collected in the United States, Italy and Spain.

The Seattle site enrolled patients during active infection and followed them longitudinally. The CDR3 sequence is 14 residues long. CDR1 LNHDA and CDR2 SQIVND come from the germline V gene (reference sequence). J gave up 1 base and V 6 bases, and 3 bases lay outside the gene matches. As handled by the study authors: Estimates of nucleated cell counts were drawn from the amplification of reference gene primers. Libraries were prepared by immunoSEQ multiplex PCR; TCRdb keeps only in-frame clonotypes and omits some of them. The V and J calls and clone size are taken from that table; D and trimming were inferred from the DNA. The profile shows approximately 150,000 clones, around 90% of them singletons.

The J gene is TRBJ1-1, the V gene TRBV19; 9 positions match TRBD1. Specimen: peripheral blood. This sequence was found in a human donor with COVID-19, enrolled during active disease. The donor label of this sample is uncertain. The CDR3: CASSPGQGNTEAFF. The CDR3 region has the DNA TGTGCCAGTAGCCCGGGACAGGGGAACACTGAAGCTTTCTTT.